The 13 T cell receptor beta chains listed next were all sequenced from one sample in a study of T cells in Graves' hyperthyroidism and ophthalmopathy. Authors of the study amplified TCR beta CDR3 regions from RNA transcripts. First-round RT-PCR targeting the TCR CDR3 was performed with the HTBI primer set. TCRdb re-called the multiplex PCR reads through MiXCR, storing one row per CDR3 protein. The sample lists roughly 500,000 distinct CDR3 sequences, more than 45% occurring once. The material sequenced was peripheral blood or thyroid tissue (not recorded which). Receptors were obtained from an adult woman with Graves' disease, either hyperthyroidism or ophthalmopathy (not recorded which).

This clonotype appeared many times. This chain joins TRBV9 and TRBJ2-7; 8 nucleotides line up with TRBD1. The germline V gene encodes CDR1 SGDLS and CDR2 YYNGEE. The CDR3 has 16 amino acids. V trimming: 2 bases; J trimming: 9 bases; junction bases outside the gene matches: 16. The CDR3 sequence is CASSVGTGRSSEWQYF. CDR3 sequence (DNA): TGTGCCAGCAGCGTCGGGACAGGTCGATCCTCTGAATGGCAGTACTTC.

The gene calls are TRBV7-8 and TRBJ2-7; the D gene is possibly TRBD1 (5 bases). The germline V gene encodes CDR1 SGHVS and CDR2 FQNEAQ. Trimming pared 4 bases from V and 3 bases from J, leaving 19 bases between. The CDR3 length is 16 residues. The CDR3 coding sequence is TGTGCCAGCAGCTCGCACCCCCAGGGTACTCACTACGAGCAGTACTTC. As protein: CASSSHPQGTHYEQYF.

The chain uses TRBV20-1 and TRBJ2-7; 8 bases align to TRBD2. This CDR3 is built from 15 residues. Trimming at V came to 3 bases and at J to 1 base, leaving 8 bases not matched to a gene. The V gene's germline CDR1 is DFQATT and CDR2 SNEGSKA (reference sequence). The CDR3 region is CSARAREGASYEQYF. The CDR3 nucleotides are TGCAGTGCTAGGGCACGGGAGGGCGCTTCCTACGAGCAGTACTTC.

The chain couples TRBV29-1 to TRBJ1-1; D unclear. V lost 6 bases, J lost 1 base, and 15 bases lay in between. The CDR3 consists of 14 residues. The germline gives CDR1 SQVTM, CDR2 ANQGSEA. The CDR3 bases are TGCAGCGTCCTAAGGGTGACGGCGAACACTGAAGCTTTCTTT. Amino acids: CSVLRVTANTEAFF.

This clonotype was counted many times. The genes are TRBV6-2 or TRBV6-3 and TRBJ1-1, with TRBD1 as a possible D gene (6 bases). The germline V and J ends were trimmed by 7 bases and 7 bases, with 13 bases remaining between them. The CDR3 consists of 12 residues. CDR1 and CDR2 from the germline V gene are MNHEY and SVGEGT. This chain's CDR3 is CASNLGQHEAFF. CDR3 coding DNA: TGTGCCAGCAATTTAGGACAGCATGAAGCTTTCTTT.

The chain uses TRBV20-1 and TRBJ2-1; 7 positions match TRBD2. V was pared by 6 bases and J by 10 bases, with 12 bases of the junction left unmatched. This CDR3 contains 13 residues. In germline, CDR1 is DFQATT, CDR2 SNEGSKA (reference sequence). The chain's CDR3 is CSALLGGVEEQFF. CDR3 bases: TGCAGTGCACTATTGGGGGGGGTTGAGGAGCAGTTCTTC.

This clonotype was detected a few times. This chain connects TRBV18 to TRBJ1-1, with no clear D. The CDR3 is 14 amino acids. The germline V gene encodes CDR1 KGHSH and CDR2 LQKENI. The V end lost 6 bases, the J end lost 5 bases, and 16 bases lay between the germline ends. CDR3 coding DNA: TGTGCCAGCTCCCCGAGGCCCAGGAGTACTGAAGCTTTCTTT. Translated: CASSPRPRSTEAFF.

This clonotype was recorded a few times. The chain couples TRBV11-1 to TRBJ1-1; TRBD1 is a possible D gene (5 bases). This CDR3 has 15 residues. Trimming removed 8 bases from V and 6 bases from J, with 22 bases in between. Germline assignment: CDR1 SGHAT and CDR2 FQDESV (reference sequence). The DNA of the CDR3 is TGTGCCAGCTCACCATTGGAGGGGCTCGAGGCTGAAGCTTTCTTT. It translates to CASSPLEGLEAEAFF.

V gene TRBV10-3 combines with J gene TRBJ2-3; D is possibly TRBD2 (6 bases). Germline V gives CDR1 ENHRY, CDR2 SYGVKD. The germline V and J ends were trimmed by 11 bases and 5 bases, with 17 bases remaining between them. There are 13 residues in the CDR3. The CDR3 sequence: CAGGTGEGDTQYF. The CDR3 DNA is TGTGCCGGGGGTACGGGAGAAGGAGATACGCAGTATTTT.

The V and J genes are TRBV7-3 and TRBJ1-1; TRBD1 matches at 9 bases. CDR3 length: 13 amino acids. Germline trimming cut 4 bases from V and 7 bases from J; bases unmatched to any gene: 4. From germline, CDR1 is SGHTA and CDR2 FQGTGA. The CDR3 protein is CASSSGQGGEAFF. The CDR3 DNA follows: TGTGCCAGCAGCTCGGGACAGGGTGGTGAAGCTTTCTTT.

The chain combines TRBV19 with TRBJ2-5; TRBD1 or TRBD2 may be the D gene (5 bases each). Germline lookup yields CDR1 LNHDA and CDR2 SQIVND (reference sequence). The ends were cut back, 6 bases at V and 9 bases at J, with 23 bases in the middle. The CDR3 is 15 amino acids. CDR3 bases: TGTGCCAGTAGCCCAATGGGGGTTAGCAATCAGCCCCAGTACTTC. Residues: CASSPMGVSNQPQYF. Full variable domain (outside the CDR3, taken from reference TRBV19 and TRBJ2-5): DGGITQSPKYLFRKEGQNVTLSCEQNLNHDAMYWYRQDPGQGLRLIYYSQIVNDFQKGDIAEGYSVSREKKESFPLTVTSAQKNPTAFYLCASSPMGVSNQPQYFGPGTRLLVL.

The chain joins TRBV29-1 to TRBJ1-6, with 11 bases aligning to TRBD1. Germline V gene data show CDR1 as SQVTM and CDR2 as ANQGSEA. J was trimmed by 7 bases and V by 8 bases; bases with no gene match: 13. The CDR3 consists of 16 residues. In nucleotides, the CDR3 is TGCAGCCCCCAACCCGGGACAGGGGGTTTCAATTCACCCCTCCACTTT. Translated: CSPQPGTGGFNSPLHF.

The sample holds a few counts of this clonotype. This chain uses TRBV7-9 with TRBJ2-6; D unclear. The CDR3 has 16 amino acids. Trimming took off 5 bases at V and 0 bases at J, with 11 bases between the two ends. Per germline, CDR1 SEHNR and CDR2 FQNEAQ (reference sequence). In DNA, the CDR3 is TGTGCCAGCAGCCGGTCGGCGATCTCTGGGGCCAACGTCCTGACTTTC. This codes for CASSRSAISGANVLTF.